The clone carrying this T cell receptor beta chain has ten or more counts. CDR3 size: 17 residues. J gave up 4 bases and V 6 bases, and 15 bases lay outside the gene matches. Germline CDR1 is MNHEY and CDR2 is SVGEGT. These data originate in a study of neurological immune-mediated disorders. TCRdb re-called the 5' RACE reads with MiXCR, one entry per CDR3 protein. The sample gives some 83,000 distinct CDR3 sequences, around 2.6% of which show up once; 0.9% to 1.4% is in the top ten. The specimen was PBMCs. This chain connects TRBV6-2 or TRBV6-3 to TRBJ2-1, with 7 bases aligning to TRBD1. This TCR came from a woman in her twenties or thirties with multiple sclerosis. In DNA, the CDR3 is TGTGCCAGCAGCCGTTCTAGACAGGGTAGCCTATACAATGAGCAGTTCTTC. It yields the protein CASSRSRQGSLYNEQFF.